This T cell receptor (beta chain) comes out of a study of blood T cell repertoires in COVID-19. About the study: The samples span acute and convalescent COVID-19 from the United States, Italy and Spain. In each case, the material was cDNA or gDNA derived from T cells, B-cell-depleted T cells, or PBMCs.

Authors' processing steps: From reference gene primer amplification, estimates of nucleated cell counts were derived. Clones were read by immunoSEQ multiplex PCR, and TCRdb kept only the in-frame ones, dropping some. V and J calls and clone size are as listed in that table; D and trimming were resolved from the DNA. The table records around 34,000 clones, 80% of them present only once. Trimming left V 4 bases short and J 0 bases short, with 7 bases between. The germline CDR1 and CDR2 sequences are MDHEN and SYDVKM. The CDR3 consists of 13 residues. Sequenced: peripheral blood. The chain carries TRBV28 and TRBJ2-7, with D maybe TRBD1 (5 bases). The receptor comes from a woman in her seventies with acute or convalescent COVID-19. The CDR3 reads CASSSTVSYEQYF. For the CDR3, the DNA is TGTGCCAGCAGTTCGACAGTCTCCTACGAGCAGTACTTC.